In its sample, the clone carrying this T cell receptor (beta chain) was seen once. The germline CDR1 and CDR2 sequences are MRHNA and SNTAGT. This CDR3 spans 13 amino acids. Deletions cut 5 bases from V and 0 bases from J, with 5 bases between. This sample was included in a study of OX40 agonist ivuxolimab in advanced cancers. Overall study context: All patients had ivuxolimab intravenously every 2 weeks at 0.01 to 10 mg/kg.

The repertoire was sequenced with immunoSEQ multiplex PCR; TCRdb's copy has only in-frame clones and lacks some. The table lists tens of thousands of clones, approximately 92% of them singletons. The TCR comes from an adult with an advanced solid tumor such as melanoma, head and neck, liver or kidney cancer. The V gene is TRBV6-4, the J gene TRBJ1-5; no firm D call. The starting material was CD4+ or CD8+ T cells sorted from blood, obtained in a trial of the OX40 agonist ivuxolimab. The CDR3 bases are TGTGCCAGCAGTTTGAATAGCAATCAGCCCCAGCATTTT. Amino acids: CASSLNSNQPQHF.